These 3 T cell receptor beta chains were all obtained from the same sample, sequenced in a study of T cell changes during pregnancy in multiple sclerosis. Measured with immunoSEQ multiplex PCR; TCRdb has only the in-frame clones, and not every one. Counted here are approximately 100,000 clones, about 90% occurring once; the ten biggest clones make up about 3.4%. Specimen: peripheral blood, collected in the second trimester of pregnancy. These receptors originate from a female donor with multiple sclerosis, enrolled in a pregnancy study.

This chain connects TRBV6-1 to TRBJ2-6; D might be TRBD1 (5 bases). Germline loops: CDR1 MNHNS, CDR2 SASEGT. V lost 3 bases and J 2 bases, leaving 8 bases between the germline ends. The CDR3 length is 15 residues. The CDR3 region is CASSDAGTGANVLTF. The CDR3 bases are TGTGCCAGCAGTGACGCAGGGACTGGGGCCAACGTCCTGACTTTC.

The chain employs TRBV6-5 and TRBJ2-7; 9 nucleotides line up with TRBD1. Germline-derived CDR1 and CDR2 are MNHEY and SVGAGI. After removal of 2 bases from V and 6 bases from J, the junction contained 2 bases not matched to a gene. The CDR3 has 13 residues. The DNA of the CDR3 is TGTGCCAGCAGTTACGGGACAGGGATCGAGCAGTACTTC. It encodes CASSYGTGIEQYF.

The chain has TRBV6-1 and TRBJ2-7, with 11 bases identical to TRBD1. The CDR3 runs 16 residues. Germline loops: CDR1 MNHNS, CDR2 SASEGT. The trim removed 2 bases at V and 3 bases at J, leaving 6 bases unmatched. CDR3 loop: CASSESTGTGGYEQYF. For the CDR3, the DNA is TGTGCCAGCAGTGAATCCACCGGGACAGGGGGCTACGAGCAGTACTTC.